These 24 T cell receptor beta chains were all obtained from the same sample, sequenced in a study of a mutant IDH1 vaccine in newly diagnosed glioma (dated by TCRdb to the early 2020s). No antigen has been identified for these receptors. The library relied on the immunoSEQ multiplex PCR assay. TCRdb holds this immuneACCESS table with in-frame rearrangements only. Some clones are missing; in checked studies, unresolved V genes explain under half, and the rest has no known cause. Present in this sample are some 33,000 clones, 60% to 85% of which were seen just once. About 9.3% of the sample lies in the top ten. The time point label, as the study defines it: week 35, safety follow-up. Every vaccine dose consisted of 300 ug of a 20-mer mutant IDH1 peptide in Montanide, administered subcutaneously together with topical imiquimod. The material sequenced was PBMCs, taken from a glioma patient whose treatment included an IDH1 peptide vaccine. These receptors came from a woman in her 30s with glioma. Some clones in this sample may be carry-over from other donors' samples.

The V call is TRBV5-6, the J call TRBJ2-1; 7 bases match TRBD2. Germline assignment: CDR1 SGHDT and CDR2 YYEEEE. Trimming removed 7 bases from V and 6 bases from J; junction bases left unmatched: 10. The CDR3 consists of 14 residues. CDR3 amino acids: CASSPAGVVNEQFF. The CDR3 DNA reads as TGTGCCAGCTCGCCGGCGGGAGTCGTCAATGAGCAGTTCTTC.

This chain joins TRBV7-9 and TRBJ1-1; D might be TRBD1 (6 bases). The CDR3 covers 15 residues. CDR1 and CDR2 from the germline V gene are SEHNR and FQNEAQ (reference sequence). Deletions cut 1 base from V and 0 bases from J, with 9 bases between. This CDR3 is CASSLVDRMNTEAFF. For the CDR3, the DNA is TGTGCCAGCAGCTTAGTCGACAGGATGAACACTGAAGCTTTCTTT.

The V call is TRBV14, the J call TRBJ2-1; a weak D match, TRBD1 (5 bases). The V end lost 2 bases, the J end lost 4 bases, and 30 bases lay between the germline ends. CDR3 length equals 21 residues. Germline V gene sequence: CDR1 SGHDN, CDR2 FVKESK. CDR3 bases: TGTGCCAGCAGCCAACTCCCACAGGTTACTTTCCCCCCGAGAGTTTACAATGAGCAGTTCTTC. Protein: CASSQLPQVTFPPRVYNEQFF.

This clone has just a few counts. The genes are TRBV27 and TRBJ1-4; TRBD1 agrees at 9 bases. Germline V gene data show CDR1 as MNHEY and CDR2 as SMNVEV (reference sequence). The V segment lost 5 bases and the J segment 6 bases; nucleotides outside the gene matches: 4. The CDR3 runs 14 residues. CDR3 loop: CASSAWTGDEKLFF. Here the CDR3 DNA reads TGTGCCAGCAGTGCTTGGACAGGGGATGAAAAACTGTTTTTT. The complete variable domain, with remaining parts taken from reference TRBV27 and TRBJ1-4, reads EAQVTQNPRYLITVTGKKLTVTCSQNMNHEYMSWYRQDPGLGLRQIYYSMNVEVTDKGDVPEGYKVSRKEKRNFPLILESPSPNQTSLYFCASSAWTGDEKLFFGSGTQLSVL.

The chain recombines TRBV30 with TRBJ1-2; D not resolved. Germline loops: CDR1 GTSNPN, CDR2 SVGIG (reference sequence). Trimming took off 2 bases at V and 5 bases at J, with 9 bases between the two ends. CDR3 length equals 12 residues. The CDR3 region is CAWSTPPYGYTF. Here the CDR3 DNA reads TGTGCCTGGAGTACGCCACCTTATGGCTACACCTTC.

This rearrangement joins TRBV7-9 to TRBJ2-7; 8 bases map to TRBD1. V lost 3 bases and J lost 1; bases outside the gene matches: 8. This CDR3 spans 16 amino acids. From germline, CDR1 is SEHNR and CDR2 FQNEAQ (reference sequence). Here the CDR3 reads CASSFTGTGPSYEQYF. In nucleotides, the CDR3 is TGTGCCAGCAGCTTTACCGGGACAGGTCCTTCCTACGAGCAGTACTTC.

This clone was counted a single time. This chain connects TRBV30 to TRBJ1-2, with D tentatively TRBD1 (5 bases). Germline V gives CDR1 GTSNPN, CDR2 SVGIG (reference sequence). The V and J ends lost 5 bases and 3 bases respectively, with 16 bases between them. The CDR3 sequence is 14 residues long. CDR3 sequence reads: CAWVGKEGYYGYTF. The CDR3 coding sequence is TGTGCCTGGGTGGGGAAGGAGGGGTACTATGGCTACACCTTC.

The gene calls are TRBV10-3 and TRBJ2-5; D unresolved. Germline loops: CDR1 ENHRY, CDR2 SYGVKD. Trimming removed 0 bases at V and 0 bases at J, with 14 bases between. The CDR3 is 17 amino acids. CDR3 residues: CAISESKVAAYQETQYF. CDR3 DNA sequence: TGTGCCATCAGTGAGTCGAAAGTGGCAGCGTACCAAGAGACCCAGTACTTC.

By sample fraction, this clone is medium-sized. The chain combines TRBV19 with TRBJ1-1; unclear D gene. The germline gives CDR1 LNHDA, CDR2 SQIVND (reference sequence). The V end was cut by 5 bases, the J end by 5 bases, with 18 bases between. The CDR3 extends over 15 amino acids. This CDR3 is CASSSYRDLSTEAFF. CDR3 nucleotides: TGTGCCAGTAGTTCATACAGAGACCTGAGTACTGAAGCTTTCTTT. The full variable domain, completed using reference TRBV19 and TRBJ1-1, is DGGITQSPKYLFRKEGQNVTLSCEQNLNHDAMYWYRQDPGQGLRLIYYSQIVNDFQKGDIAEGYSVSREKKESFPLTVTSAQKNPTAFYLCASSSYRDLSTEAFFGQGTRLTVV.

V gene TRBV30 combines with J gene TRBJ1-1, with a weak D call TRBD1 (6 bases). This CDR3 contains 13 residues. Trimming took 5 bases from V and 5 from J, leaving 15 bases between them. Germline V gene sequence: CDR1 GTSNPN, CDR2 SVGIG (reference sequence). The CDR3 DNA is TGTGCCTGGGGAAAACAGGGATATACTGAAGCTTTCTTT. This translates into CAWGKQGYTEAFF.

This chain uses TRBV6-1 with TRBJ1-2; D perhaps matches TRBD1 (6 bases). The CDR3 loop spans 15 amino acids. The V end lost 1 base, the J end lost 2 bases, and 11 bases lay between the germline ends. The germline V gene has CDR1 MNHNS and CDR2 SASEGT. The CDR3 DNA reads as TGTGCCAGCAGTGAAGACGGGGGCCAGAACTATGGCTACACCTTC. Protein sequence: CASSEDGGQNYGYTF.

This clone was seen once. V gene TRBV19 combines with J gene TRBJ1-5, with 9 bases identical to TRBD1. CDR3 size: 17 residues. The J segment lost 4 bases and the V segment lost 0 bases, leaving 7 bases of the junction unmatched. Germline V CDR1 and CDR2: LNHDA, SQIVND (reference sequence). CDR3 region: CASSIEGDRAKNQPQHF. In nucleotides, the CDR3 is TGTGCCAGTAGTATAGAAGGGGACAGGGCCAAAAATCAGCCCCAGCATTTT.

This chain links TRBV19 with TRBJ2-7; D is perhaps TRBD1 or TRBD2 (5 bases each). Trimming left V 4 bases short and J 0 bases short, with 10 bases between. CDR3 length equals 14 residues. Germline assignment: CDR1 LNHDA and CDR2 SQIVND (reference sequence). The CDR3 sequence is CASSTPGASYEQYF. The CDR3 coding sequence is TGTGCCAGTAGTACCCCCGGGGCCTCCTACGAGCAGTACTTC. The variable domain in full, with the rest retrieved from reference TRBV19 and TRBJ2-7, is DGGITQSPKYLFRKEGQNVTLSCEQNLNHDAMYWYRQDPGQGLRLIYYSQIVNDFQKGDIAEGYSVSREKKESFPLTVTSAQKNPTAFYLCASSTPGASYEQYFGPGTRLTVT.

This chain links TRBV19 with TRBJ1-1; maybe TRBD1 (5 bases). The V and J ends lost 2 bases and 3 bases respectively, with 16 bases between them. Germline V lookup: CDR1 LNHDA, CDR2 SQIVND (reference sequence). This CDR3 contains 16 residues. In DNA, the CDR3 is TGTGCCAGTAGTATATCGACCGCGGGACTGCACACTGAAGCTTTCTTT. Protein product: CASSISTAGLHTEAFF.

The chain recombines TRBV12-5 with TRBJ1-2, with TRBD1 matching 7 bases. CDR3 length equals 13 residues. The junction had 6 bases not matched to a gene; V was cut back by 5 bases and J by 6 bases. Per the germline V gene, CDR1 is LGHNT and CDR2 is FRNRAP. The CDR3 DNA reads TGTGCTAGTGGTCCGACAGGGTCGGATGGCTACACCTTC. This encodes CASGPTGSDGYTF.

The gene calls are TRBV2 and TRBJ1-2; D gene uncertain. The CDR3 is 13 amino acids. CDR1 and CDR2 (germline): SNHLY, FYNNEI. Deletions cut 3 bases from V and 4 bases from J, with 9 bases between. In nucleotides, the CDR3 is TGTGCCAGCAGTGACAGGTCCACCTATGGCTACACCTTC. Translating it yields CASSDRSTYGYTF.

This chain connects TRBV4-1 to TRBJ2-1; 10 bases are shared with TRBD2. The CDR3 has 15 amino acids. V was pared by 5 bases and J by 0 bases, with 1 base of the junction left unmatched. Per germline, CDR1 MGHRA and CDR2 YSYEKL. CDR3 sequence: CASSSSGSSYNEQFF. In nucleotides, the CDR3 is TGCGCCAGCAGCTCTAGCGGGAGCTCCTACAATGAGCAGTTCTTC.

This chain joins TRBV7-9 and TRBJ1-2, with D possibly being TRBD1 (5 bases). The germline CDR1 and CDR2 sequences are SEHNR and FQNEAQ (reference sequence). There are 14 residues in the CDR3. Trimming took 0 bases from V and 4 from J, leaving 9 bases between them. CDR3 amino acids: CASSLAGTVYGYTF. CDR3 DNA: TGTGCCAGCAGCTTAGCCGGGACGGTCTATGGCTACACCTTC.

The chain carries TRBV6-5 and TRBJ2-5; D gene ambiguous. The length of the CDR3 is 11 residues. The germline CDR1 and CDR2 sequences are MNHEY and SVGAGI. V lost 2 bases, J lost 4 bases, and 2 bases lay in between. The CDR3 DNA sequence: TGTGCCAGCAGTTACGGAGAGACCCAGTACTTC. Amino acid sequence: CASSYGETQYF.

The CDR3 loop reads CASILRQGAYTEAFF. The CDR3 DNA is TGTGCCAGTATTTTACGACAGGGCGCGTACACTGAAGCTTTCTTT. The chain carries TRBV19 and TRBJ1-1; 7 bases map to TRBD1. The V segment lost 7 bases and the J segment 3 bases; nucleotides outside the gene matches: 11. Germline loops: CDR1 LNHDA, CDR2 SQIVND (reference sequence). The CDR3 length is 15 residues.

The chain employs TRBV7-9 and TRBJ2-7; D not resolved. V was trimmed by 7 bases and J by 0 bases, leaving 10 bases between them. The CDR3 has 13 residues. From germline, CDR1 is SEHNR and CDR2 FQNEAQ (reference sequence). The CDR3 DNA is TGTGCCAGCACACTGGACGGCTCCTACGAGCAGTACTTC. Its protein is CASTLDGSYEQYF.

The chain carries TRBV10-3 and TRBJ1-2; TRBD1 matches 7 bases. Germline assignment: CDR1 ENHRY and CDR2 SYGVKD. The CDR3 is made up of 16 amino acids. V was clipped by 6 bases and J by 5 bases; unmatched bases: 15. The CDR3 loop is CAIRAIGGSRIYGYTF. The CDR3 bases are TGTGCCATCAGGGCCATAGGGGGCAGCCGAATATATGGCTACACCTTC.

This chain links TRBV5-6 with TRBJ1-5, with TRBD1 matching over 7 bases. The CDR3 is 15 amino acids. Per germline, CDR1 SGHDT and CDR2 YYEEEE. After removal of 4 bases from V and 5 bases from J, the junction contained 9 bases not matched to a gene. CDR3 in DNA: TGTGCCAGCAGCATTAGCGGACAGGACTATCAGCCCCAGCATTTT. Protein sequence: CASSISGQDYQPQHF.

The chain employs TRBV4-1 and TRBJ2-7; 9 bases line up with TRBD1. V dropped 5 bases and J dropped 1; count of bases not matched to a gene: 3. The CDR3 is 14 amino acids. Germline V gives CDR1 MGHRA, CDR2 YSYEKL. This CDR3 reads CASSLQGASYEQYF. The CDR3 DNA follows: TGCGCCAGCAGCTTACAGGGGGCTTCCTACGAGCAGTACTTC.